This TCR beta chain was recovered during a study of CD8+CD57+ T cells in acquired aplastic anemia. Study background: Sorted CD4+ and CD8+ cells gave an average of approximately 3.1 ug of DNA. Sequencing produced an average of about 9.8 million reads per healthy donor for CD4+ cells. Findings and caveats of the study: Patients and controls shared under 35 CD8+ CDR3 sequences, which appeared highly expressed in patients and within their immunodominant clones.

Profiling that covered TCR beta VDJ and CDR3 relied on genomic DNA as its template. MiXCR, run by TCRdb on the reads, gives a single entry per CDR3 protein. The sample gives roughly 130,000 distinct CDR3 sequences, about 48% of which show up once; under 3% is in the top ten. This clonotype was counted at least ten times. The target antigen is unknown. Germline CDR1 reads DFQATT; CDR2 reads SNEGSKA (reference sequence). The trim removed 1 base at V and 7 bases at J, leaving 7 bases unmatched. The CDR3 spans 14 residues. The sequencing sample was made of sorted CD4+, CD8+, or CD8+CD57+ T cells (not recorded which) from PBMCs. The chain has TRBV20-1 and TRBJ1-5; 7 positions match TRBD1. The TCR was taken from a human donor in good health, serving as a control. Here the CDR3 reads CSARGDRDEQPQHF. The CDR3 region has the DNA TGCAGTGCTAGAGGGGACAGAGACGAACAGCCCCAGCATTTT.